The present TCR beta chain was sequenced within a study of cytomegalovirus exposure and HLA in healthy donors. Notes on the study in general: It is likely that the observed cluster of highly shared sequence variants was a sequencing artifact. The authors later linked a missense DCLRE1C variant to TCR beta V- and J-gene trimming. Upon later analysis, HLA-associated TCR beta chains proved more clonally expanded than other, equally common chains.

Germline V gene sequence: CDR1 SGHRS, CDR2 YFSETQ. The CDR3 sequence is 14 residues long. PCR was performed using 60 Vbeta and 13 Jbeta primers. Repertoires were generated with immunoSEQ multiplex PCR, while TCRdb's copy carries only in-frame clones and drops some. This table holds about 130,000 clones, roughly four fifths found once. This clone turned up a few times. As yet, its antigen is unknown. The J gene is TRBJ2-5, the V gene TRBV5-1; TRBD1 matches at 8 bases. The DNA end is a closer match to TRBJ2-7, so the J assignment may be wrong. The sample taken for sequencing was PBMCs. The source is a male donor in good health and CMV-seropositive. This chain's CDR3 is CASSSGTGKHEQYF. Here the CDR3 DNA reads TGCGCCAGCAGCTCAGGGACAGGCAAACACGAGCAGTACTTC.